The rows below give T cell receptor beta chains drawn from one sample of a study of cytomegalovirus exposure and HLA in healthy donors. Repertoires were generated with immunoSEQ multiplex PCR, while TCRdb's copy carries only in-frame clones and drops some. The sample consists of about 110,000 clones, around 73% of them appearing once. Input material: PBMCs. These receptors originate from a man under 40 in good health and CMV-seronegative. CDR3s include the opening cysteine and the closing phenylalanine or tryptophan. D genes are given only for firm matches. Size is stated for part of the rows, as once, few or many counts, or as a class when the clone is expanded.

v_call: TRBV11-2; d_call: TRBD1; j_call: TRBJ2-5; clone_size: NA; cdr3_length: 13; cdr3_nt: TGTGCCAGCAGCTTCCGGGACAGGGAGACCCAGTACTTC; cdr3_aa: CASSFRDRETQYF
v_call: TRBV28; d_call: TRBD1; j_call: TRBJ2-7; clone_size: NA; cdr3_length: 15; cdr3_nt: TGTGCCAGCAGCTCGTCGGGACAGGGACTTTCCGAGCAGTACTTC; cdr3_aa: CASSSSGQGLSEQYF
v_call: TRBV7-2; d_call: TRBD1; j_call: TRBJ2-7; clone_size: NA; cdr3_length: 15; cdr3_nt: TGTGCCAGCAGCTTATTTAGGACAGGGGCGTACGAGCAGTACTTC; cdr3_aa: CASSLFRTGAYEQYF
v_call: TRBV27; d_call: TRBD1; j_call: TRBJ1-1; clone_size: once; cdr3_length: 15; cdr3_nt: TGTGCCAGCAGTTTATCATCAGGGGGTTGGACTGAAGCTTTCTTT; cdr3_aa: CASSLSSGGWTEAFF
v_call: TRBV15; d_call: TRBD2; j_call: TRBJ2-3; clone_size: NA; cdr3_length: 15; cdr3_nt: TGTGCCACCAGCAGGACACTAGCGGAAACAGATACGCAGTATTTT; cdr3_aa: CATSRTLAETDTQYF
v_call: TRBV9; d_call: NA; j_call: TRBJ2-1; clone_size: NA; cdr3_length: 15; cdr3_nt: TGTGCCAGCAGCGGACTGGACAGCCCCTACAATGAGCAGTTCTTC; cdr3_aa: CASSGLDSPYNEQFF
v_call: TRBV9; d_call: TRBD2; j_call: TRBJ2-1; clone_size: NA; cdr3_length: 17; cdr3_nt: TGTGCCAGCAGCCCACGGACTAGCGGGGGGGTACTGGCTGAGCAGTTCTTC; cdr3_aa: CASSPRTSGGVLAEQFF
v_call: TRBV10-3; d_call: TRBD2; j_call: TRBJ2-3; clone_size: few; cdr3_length: 14; cdr3_nt: TGTGCCATCAAGTCCGGGGGGGCGGGGGATACGCAGTATTTT; cdr3_aa: CAIKSGGAGDTQYF
v_call: TRBV2; d_call: TRBD1; j_call: TRBJ2-2; clone_size: few; cdr3_length: 16; cdr3_nt: TGTGCCAGCAGTGGGGGGACAGGGAGAAACACCGGGGAGCTGTTTTTT; cdr3_aa: CASSGGTGRNTGELFF
v_call: TRBV28; d_call: NA; j_call: TRBJ2-3; clone_size: few; cdr3_length: 14; cdr3_nt: TGTGCCAGCAAAAGGGGACATAACACAGATACGCAGTATTTT; cdr3_aa: CASKRGHNTDTQYF
v_call: TRBV5-1; d_call: TRBD2; j_call: TRBJ2-3; clone_size: NA; cdr3_length: 16; cdr3_nt: TGCGCCAGCAGCTTGGGGACTAGCGGATACACAGATACGCAGTATTTT; cdr3_aa: CASSLGTSGYTDTQYF
v_call: TRBV9; d_call: TRBD1; j_call: TRBJ2-5; clone_size: NA; cdr3_length: 20; cdr3_nt: TGTGCCAGCAGCGTAGACCCACTGGGACAGGGGGGGCTTGCGTTAGAGACCCAGTACTTC; cdr3_aa: CASSVDPLGQGGLALETQYF
v_call: TRBV18; d_call: NA; j_call: TRBJ1-6; clone_size: NA; cdr3_length: 16; cdr3_nt: TGTGCCAGCTCACCAGACAGGAGCTCCTATAATTCACCCCTCCACTTT; cdr3_aa: CASSPDRSSYNSPLHF
v_call: TRBV27; d_call: NA; j_call: TRBJ2-1; clone_size: NA; cdr3_length: 12; cdr3_nt: TGTGCCAGCAGTGACATTTCAGACGAGCAGTTCTTC; cdr3_aa: CASSDISDEQFF
v_call: TRBV4-1; d_call: NA; j_call: TRBJ2-6; clone_size: NA; cdr3_length: 19; cdr3_nt: TGCGCCAGCAGCCAAGACCCCGAGAGCGTTATCTCTGGGGCCAACGTCCTGACTTTC; cdr3_aa: CASSQDPESVISGANVLTF
v_call: TRBV7-3; d_call: TRBD1; j_call: TRBJ2-7; clone_size: NA; cdr3_length: 15; cdr3_nt: TGTGCCAGCAGCCCCCAAGGGACAGGGTTTGGGGAGCAGTACTTC; cdr3_aa: CASSPQGTGFGEQYF
v_call: TRBV19; d_call: TRBD1; j_call: TRBJ2-7; clone_size: NA; cdr3_length: 15; cdr3_nt: TGTGCCAGTAGTATCCCGGGACAGAGCTCCTACGAGCAGTACTTC; cdr3_aa: CASSIPGQSSYEQYF
v_call: TRBV10-3; d_call: TRBD2; j_call: TRBJ2-2; clone_size: NA; cdr3_length: 13; cdr3_nt: TGTGCCATCAGCGGGAGGGAGGCCGGGGAGCTGTTTTTT; cdr3_aa: CAISGREAGELFF
v_call: TRBV6-6; d_call: NA; j_call: TRBJ2-7; clone_size: NA; cdr3_length: 13; cdr3_nt: TGTGCCAGCAGTTACGGACACAACTACGAGCAGTACTTC; cdr3_aa: CASSYGHNYEQYF
v_call: TRBV7-3; d_call: NA; j_call: TRBJ1-3; clone_size: NA; cdr3_length: 16; cdr3_nt: TGTGCCAGCAGCTTAGCCGGCAGGGGAGTTGGAAACACCATATATTTT; cdr3_aa: CASSLAGRGVGNTIYF
v_call: TRBV4-2; d_call: TRBD2; j_call: TRBJ2-1; clone_size: NA; cdr3_length: 15; cdr3_nt: TGTGCCAGCAGCCAAGAGGCGGGAGAAACAGGTGAGCAGTTCTTC; cdr3_aa: CASSQEAGETGEQFF
v_call: TRBV6-1; d_call: NA; j_call: TRBJ2-1; clone_size: NA; cdr3_length: 15; cdr3_nt: TGTGCCAGCAGTGAATTTGGAGGACCTGGCAATGAGCAGTTCTTC; cdr3_aa: CASSEFGGPGNEQFF
v_call: TRBV13; d_call: TRBD1; j_call: TRBJ2-3; clone_size: NA; cdr3_length: 18; cdr3_nt: TGTGCCAGCAGCTTACAGGGGGCCTCCGATAAGTACACAGATACGCAGTATTTT; cdr3_aa: CASSLQGASDKYTDTQYF
v_call: TRBV19; d_call: NA; j_call: TRBJ1-1; clone_size: NA; cdr3_length: 16; cdr3_nt: TGTGCCAGTAGTATAGATTTCGGTATGGAACGGGTACGAGCTTTCTTT; cdr3_aa: CASSIDFGMERVRAFF
v_call: TRBV5-8; d_call: TRBD1; j_call: TRBJ1-5; clone_size: NA; cdr3_length: 15; cdr3_nt: TGTGCCAGCAGTGGGCACGGACAGGGGAACCAGCCCCAGCATTTT; cdr3_aa: CASSGHGQGNQPQHF
v_call: TRBV7-3; d_call: NA; j_call: TRBJ2-6; clone_size: NA; cdr3_length: 16; cdr3_nt: TGTGCCAGCAGCTTAACGGCGGGTTCCGGGGCCAACGTCCTGACTTTC; cdr3_aa: CASSLTAGSGANVLTF
v_call: TRBV7-9; d_call: TRBD1; j_call: TRBJ1-2; clone_size: NA; cdr3_length: 13; cdr3_nt: TGTTCCAGCAGCTTAGGACAGGTTGGAGGCTACACCTTC; cdr3_aa: CSSSLGQVGGYTF
v_call: TRBV28; d_call: TRBD2; j_call: TRBJ2-5; clone_size: NA; cdr3_length: 12; cdr3_nt: TGTGCCAGCGGGACTACACAAGAGACCCAGTACTTC; cdr3_aa: CASGTTQETQYF
v_call: TRBV5-6; d_call: TRBD1; j_call: TRBJ1-2; clone_size: NA; cdr3_length: 12; cdr3_nt: TGTGCCAGCAGCACCGGGACAGGGCAGCCGGTCTTC; cdr3_aa: CASSTGTGQPVF
v_call: TRBV2; d_call: NA; j_call: TRBJ2-2; clone_size: few; cdr3_length: 15; cdr3_nt: TGTGCCAGCAGGACCAATCGCCAGGGTACCGGGGAGCTGTTTTTT; cdr3_aa: CASRTNRQGTGELFF
v_call: TRBV29-1; d_call: NA; j_call: TRBJ2-1; clone_size: NA; cdr3_length: 13; cdr3_nt: TGCAGCGTTGACCCGGGTCTTTACAATGAGCAGTTCTTC; cdr3_aa: CSVDPGLYNEQFF
v_call: TRBV6-5; d_call: TRBD1; j_call: TRBJ1-4; clone_size: once; cdr3_length: 15; cdr3_nt: TGTGCCAGCAGGTCGGGACAGGGGGCTAATGAAAAACTGTTTTTT; cdr3_aa: CASRSGQGANEKLFF
v_call: TRBV7-9; d_call: NA; j_call: TRBJ2-5; clone_size: NA; cdr3_length: 11; cdr3_nt: TGTGCCAGCAGACTAGAAGAGACCCAGTACTTC; cdr3_aa: CASRLEETQYF
v_call: TRBV5-6; d_call: NA; j_call: TRBJ1-1; clone_size: NA; cdr3_length: 13; cdr3_nt: TGTGCCAGCAGCTCCGCGGGGGTGCATGAAGCTTTCTTT; cdr3_aa: CASSSAGVHEAFF
v_call: TRBV6-1; d_call: TRBD2; j_call: TRBJ2-5; clone_size: NA; cdr3_length: 15; cdr3_nt: TGTGCCAGCAGTGAAGCCATGTGGGGGGGAGAGACCCAGTACTTC; cdr3_aa: CASSEAMWGGETQYF
v_call: TRBV28; d_call: TRBD1; j_call: TRBJ2-7; clone_size: NA; cdr3_length: 17; cdr3_nt: TGTGCCAGCAGTTTATCCCCGGGGACAGGGGCTTCCTACGAGCAGTACTTC; cdr3_aa: CASSLSPGTGASYEQYF
v_call: TRBV6-5; d_call: NA; j_call: TRBJ1-4; clone_size: once; cdr3_length: 14; cdr3_nt: TGTGCCAGCACCTCCCCCGGGGGGTCTGAAAAACTGTTTTTT; cdr3_aa: CASTSPGGSEKLFF
v_call: TRBV7-9; d_call: NA; j_call: TRBJ2-5; clone_size: NA; cdr3_length: 12; cdr3_nt: TGTTCCAGCAGCTCGGAGGGAGAGACCCAGTACTTC; cdr3_aa: CSSSSEGETQYF
v_call: TRBV10-3; d_call: NA; j_call: TRBJ2-7; clone_size: few; cdr3_length: 14; cdr3_nt: TGTGCCATCAGTGGGCCAGGCTCCCCCTACGAGCAGTACTTC; cdr3_aa: CAISGPGSPYEQYF
v_call: TRBV6-5; d_call: TRBD1; j_call: TRBJ1-1; clone_size: NA; cdr3_length: 15; cdr3_nt: TGTGCCAGCGAGTTAGAGAGGGGGCGGAACACTGAAGCTTTCTTT; cdr3_aa: CASELERGRNTEAFF